This passage covers 30 T cell receptor beta chains from one sample sequenced in a study of T-cell reconstitution after alpha-beta-depleted transplantation in children. The library targeted TCRbeta and was prepared with unique molecular identifiers. MiXCR, applied by TCRdb to the PCR reads, yields one record per CDR3 protein. The table includes about 980,000 distinct CDR3 sequences, about 29% detected once. The sequencing used PBMCs, mostly from graft donor cells, collected 360 days after TCRalphabeta/CD19-depleted stem cell transplant. All receptors derive from a boy in the first two years of life who had a stem cell transplant for SCID, so the T cells may come from the graft donor.

This clonotype was observed a single time. This chain connects TRBV3-1 to TRBJ2-1, with 7 bases matching TRBD1. The CDR3 sequence is 13 residues long. The germline CDR1 and CDR2 sequences are LGHDT and YNNKEL (reference sequence). Trimming took 5 bases from V and 9 from J; bases not matched to a gene: 7. CDR3 loop: CASSARQGGEQFF. The CDR3 nucleotides are TGTGCCAGCAGCGCCCGACAGGGTGGTGAGCAGTTCTTC.

The genes are TRBV5-1 and TRBJ1-1; D is possibly TRBD1 (5 bases). CDR3 size: 13 residues. V dropped 5 bases and J dropped 1 base, with 9 bases sitting between them. Germline values: CDR1 SGHRS, CDR2 YFSETQ. The CDR3 DNA reads as TGCGCCAGCAGTATACAGGAGAACACTGAAGCTTTCTTT. Its translation: CASSIQENTEAFF.

This clonotype was seen many times. The chain combines TRBV29-1 with TRBJ1-1; D is undetermined. The CDR3 contains 12 residues. CDR1 SQVTM and CDR2 ANQGSEA come from the germline V gene. The V end lost 7 bases, the J end lost 5 bases, and 14 bases lay between the germline ends. The CDR3 loop is CSAEKGGTEAFF. For the CDR3, the DNA is TGCAGCGCTGAGAAGGGAGGTACTGAAGCTTTCTTT.

The rearrangement joins TRBV12-3 or TRBV12-4 to TRBJ2-5; a possible D gene is TRBD2 (6 bases). Trimming took 4 bases from V and 0 from J, leaving 12 bases between them. The CDR3 is made up of 15 amino acids. The CDR3 reads CASSSGTPYQETQYF. The CDR3 DNA is TGTGCCAGCAGTTCGGGGACTCCCTACCAAGAGACCCAGTACTTC.

This clonotype was counted only a few times. This sequence joins TRBV12-3 or TRBV12-4 and TRBJ2-3, with D unresolved. With 4 bases removed from V and 0 bases from J, the gap between germline ends came to 11 bases. This CDR3 contains 15 residues. CDR3 nucleotides: TGTGCCAGCAGTTCCCCAGTTGACAGCACAGATACGCAGTATTTT. Translating gives CASSSPVDSTDTQYF.

The chain uses TRBV10-3 and TRBJ1-5; 9 bases are a match to TRBD1. This CDR3 is 15 amino acids long. Germline assignment: CDR1 ENHRY and CDR2 SYGVKD. With 3 bases clipped from V and 6 bases from J, the junction kept 6 bases outside the gene matches. The CDR3 region has the DNA TGTGCCATCAGTGAAGTGGGACAGGGCATTCAGCCCCAGCATTTT. Amino acids: CAISEVGQGIQPQHF.

This clonotype was seen more than once but under ten times. The chain's CDR3 is CASSLASGTSVTYEQYF. Written as DNA, the CDR3 is TGTGCCAGCAGCTTAGCATCAGGGACTAGCGTAACCTACGAGCAGTACTTC. This chain links TRBV7-8 with TRBJ2-7; the match to TRBD2 covers 10 bases. CDR1 is SGHVS, CDR2 FQNEAQ, per germline. V gave up 0 bases and J gave up 2 bases; unmatched junction bases: 7. The CDR3 totals 17 residues.

This clonotype was recorded a few times. The chain combines TRBV29-1 with TRBJ2-1; D gene ambiguous. CDR3 length: 15 residues. Between the trimmed V and J ends, which lost 4 bases and 4 bases, there was a span of 17 bases. Germline lookup yields CDR1 SQVTM and CDR2 ANQGSEA. The CDR3: CSVAVVRTLYNEQFF. CDR3 in DNA: TGCAGCGTTGCGGTCGTCCGAACCCTTTACAATGAGCAGTTCTTC.

V gene TRBV29-1 combines with J gene TRBJ2-7; D unclear. Germline V lookup: CDR1 SQVTM, CDR2 ANQGSEA. V gave up 5 bases and J gave up 5 bases, with 13 bases separating them. CDR3 length equals 12 residues. The CDR3 is CSVRTSPNEQYF. The CDR3 nucleotides are TGCAGCGTTCGGACCAGCCCCAACGAGCAGTACTTC.

V gene TRBV6-1 combines with J gene TRBJ2-7; perhaps D is TRBD1 or TRBD2 (5 bases each). Germline-derived CDR1 and CDR2 are MNHNS and SASEGT. V was clipped by 5 bases and J by 1 base, with 15 bases between them. The CDR3 is made up of 15 amino acids. In DNA form, the CDR3 reads TGTGCCAGCAGTATAAGCCGGGACGGTTCCTACGAGCAGTACTTC. As protein: CASSISRDGSYEQYF.

This clonotype was counted only a few times. This chain links TRBV5-8 with TRBJ1-1; no firm D call. V lost 3 bases and J 3 bases, leaving 15 bases between the germline ends. CDR3 length: 15 amino acids. Germline V gene data show CDR1 as SGHTS and CDR2 as YDEGEE. The CDR3 sequence: CASSSVTRFYTEAFF. CDR3 coding DNA: TGTGCCAGCAGCTCAGTAACCAGGTTCTACACTGAAGCTTTCTTT.

The sample holds a few counts of this clonotype. The chain links TRBV20-1 to TRBJ2-3; weak D call: TRBD2 (5 bases). Germline V gene data show CDR1 as DFQATT and CDR2 as SNEGSKA (reference sequence). With 3 bases removed from V and 3 bases from J, the gap between germline ends came to 16 bases. The CDR3 contains 15 residues. The CDR3 here is CSASSRARRTDTQYF. The CDR3 DNA sequence: TGCAGTGCTAGCTCCCGGGCCCGGAGGACAGATACGCAGTATTTT.

V gene TRBV2 combines with J gene TRBJ2-1; TRBD2 is a possible D gene (6 bases). Germline V CDR1 and CDR2: SNHLY, FYNNEI. This CDR3 has 17 amino acids. Deletions cut 4 bases from V and 0 bases from J, with 16 bases between. CDR3 DNA: TGTGCCAGCAGTGGGGGGGATCGAAGAAGCTCCTACAATGAGCAGTTCTTC. Its translation is CASSGGDRRSSYNEQFF. Filled out from reference TRBV2 and TRBJ2-1, the complete variable domain reads EPEVTQTPSHQVTQMGQEVILRCVPISNHLYFYWYRQILGQKVEFLVSFYNNEISEKSEIFDDQFSVERPDGSNFTLKIRSTKLEDSAMYFCASSGGDRRSSYNEQFFGPGTRLTVL.

In DNA form, the CDR3 reads TGTGCCAGCAGCCAAGATCAACATGAGCAGTTCTTC. As protein: CASSQDQHEQFF. The gene calls are TRBV4-2 and TRBJ2-1; D gene ambiguous. The CDR3 runs 12 residues. CDR1 LGHNA and CDR2 YNFKEQ come from the germline V gene. V lost 0 bases and J 8 bases, leaving 5 bases between the germline ends.

The rearrangement links TRBV7-9 to TRBJ2-1, with 9 bases lining up with TRBD1. The CDR3 is made up of 14 amino acids. The germline gives CDR1 SEHNR, CDR2 FQNEAQ (reference sequence). Unmatched junction bases numbered 5, after V lost 2 bases and J lost 9 bases. CDR3 amino acids: CASSLMDRGSEQFF. The CDR3 nucleotides read TGTGCCAGCAGCTTAATGGACAGGGGAAGTGAGCAGTTCTTC.

This clonotype was seen once. The chain employs TRBV7-3 and TRBJ2-1; 7 bases are shared with TRBD1. Germline values: CDR1 SGHTA, CDR2 FQGTGA. CDR3 size: 15 residues. With 0 bases clipped from V and 6 bases from J, the junction kept 5 bases outside the gene matches. The DNA of the CDR3 is TGTGCCAGCAGCTTAACGAACGCAGGGGGCAATGAGCAGTTCTTC. Translating it yields CASSLTNAGGNEQFF.

This clonotype was counted a few times. V gene TRBV20-1 combines with J gene TRBJ1-1, with D hard to call. V shed 0 bases and J shed 6 bases, with 11 bases lying between them. From germline, CDR1 is DFQATT and CDR2 SNEGSKA (reference sequence). The CDR3 has 13 amino acids. DNA of the CDR3: TGCAGTGCTAGAGATCCGGGTTCGGCTGAAGCTTTCTTT. The encoded protein is CSARDPGSAEAFF.

This clonotype was detected only a few times. The chain has TRBV5-1 and TRBJ2-7, with D unresolved. Trimming removed 5 bases from V and 6 bases from J, with 12 bases in between. Looked up from germline, CDR1 is SGHRS and CDR2 is YFSETQ. This CDR3 has 12 amino acids. As DNA, the CDR3 is TGCGCCAGCAGGCCGACACTGGGCGAGCAGTACTTC. Translating gives CASRPTLGEQYF.

This rearrangement joins TRBV10-1 to TRBJ2-7, with D possibly being TRBD1 (6 bases). The CDR3 is 15 residues long. Trimming took 1 base from V and 7 from J, leaving 17 bases between them. CDR1 is WNHNN and CDR2 is SYGVQD in the germline V gene (reference sequence). CDR3 protein: CASSELGGEYSEQYF. As DNA, the CDR3 is TGCGCCAGCAGTGAGTTAGGGGGAGAATATTCAGAGCAGTACTTC.

The CDR3 region has the DNA TGCGCCAGCAGCAACCAGGACAGCCTAGCCAAAAACATTCAGTACTTC. The encoded protein is CASSNQDSLAKNIQYF. The chain uses TRBV5-1 and TRBJ2-4; perhaps TRBD1 as D (6 bases). Trimming removed 4 bases at V and 0 bases at J, with 14 bases between. Germline V gene sequence: CDR1 SGHRS, CDR2 YFSETQ. CDR3 length: 16 amino acids.

This clonotype was picked up a small number of times. The chain combines TRBV12-3 or TRBV12-4 with TRBJ2-7, with TRBD2 matching over 11 bases. V was pared by 3 bases and J by 0 bases, with 4 bases of the junction left unmatched. This CDR3 has 16 residues. The CDR3 spells CASSLGLAATSYEQYF. CDR3 sequence (DNA): TGTGCCAGCAGTTTGGGACTAGCGGCTACCTCCTACGAGCAGTACTTC.

This clonotype was seen a few times. V is TRBV27 and J is TRBJ1-1; D may be TRBD1 (6 bases). This CDR3 contains 13 residues. V was cut by 5 bases and J by 5 bases, with 12 bases left in between. Per germline, CDR1 MNHEY and CDR2 SMNVEV (reference sequence). CDR3 sequence: CASSPGVWTEAFF. CDR3 coding DNA: TGTGCCAGCAGTCCAGGGGTCTGGACTGAAGCTTTCTTT.

The V and J genes are TRBV11-1 and TRBJ2-7; D unresolved. Germline V gene data show CDR1 as SGHAT and CDR2 as FQDESV (reference sequence). The CDR3 sequence is 13 residues long. Trimming left V 4 bases short and J 3 bases short, with 10 bases between. CDR3 coding DNA: TGTGCCAGCAGCTCAGAGGACCACTACGAGCAGTACTTC. This encodes CASSSEDHYEQYF.

The rearrangement uses TRBV20-1 and TRBJ1-1; D is uncertain. The V gene lost 4 bases and the J gene lost 0 bases, with 21 bases spanning the gap. Looked up from germline, CDR1 is DFQATT and CDR2 is SNEGSKA (reference sequence). The CDR3 spans 17 residues. CDR3 nucleotide sequence: TGCAGTGCTATTCTGCTCTCGGTCGGCCGCATGAACACTGAAGCTTTCTTT. Protein: CSAILLSVGRMNTEAFF.

This clonotype was observed a few times. V is TRBV2 and J is TRBJ2-2, with TRBD1 matching over 7 bases. The CDR3 extends over 16 amino acids. Trimming cost V 6 bases and J 5 bases; bases outside gene matches: 12. Looked up from germline, CDR1 is SNHLY and CDR2 is FYNNEI. The CDR3 DNA is TGTGCCAGCAGGGGGGAAGGACAGGCTTTGACCGGGGAGCTGTTTTTT. Its translation: CASRGEGQALTGELFF.

This clonotype showed up just a few times. The chain's CDR3 is CASSLSGGAWNEQFF. The CDR3 DNA reads TGTGCCAGCAGTTTAAGCGGGGGGGCTTGGAATGAGCAGTTCTTC. This chain joins TRBV6-5 and TRBJ2-1; 10 bases match TRBD2. With V trimmed by 4 bases and J by 7 bases, 7 bases remained unmatched. Germline CDR1 reads MNHEY; CDR2 reads SVGAGI. The CDR3 sequence is 15 residues long.

At least ten counts were recorded for this clonotype. CDR3 coding DNA: TGTGCCAGCAGTGAACGGGGGGACTACGAGCAGTACTTC. Translating it yields CASSERGDYEQYF. The chain combines TRBV2 with TRBJ2-7; TRBD2 matches 7 bases. This CDR3 is built from 13 residues. Germline trimming cut 2 bases from V and 3 bases from J; bases unmatched to any gene: 1. In germline, CDR1 is SNHLY, CDR2 FYNNEI.

This clonotype has a handful of counts. CDR3 sequence (DNA): TGCGCCAGCAGTGCAACGACAGGGTCTGAAGCTTTCTTT. It is translated as CASSATTGSEAFF. V usage is TRBV10-2 and J usage is TRBJ1-1; 7 nucleotides align to TRBD1. Germline lookup yields CDR1 WSHSY and CDR2 SAAADI. V shed 4 bases, J shed 6 bases, and the junction held 5 bases outside the gene matches. There are 13 residues in the CDR3.

This chain uses TRBV12-3 or TRBV12-4 with TRBJ2-1, with D perhaps TRBD2 (5 bases). The CDR3 is made up of 16 amino acids. V was clipped by 3 bases and J by 3 bases, with 15 bases between them. CDR3 region: CASSLGQPRGYNEQFF. The CDR3 DNA reads as TGTGCCAGCAGTTTGGGCCAACCCCGGGGCTACAATGAGCAGTTCTTC.

A few counts support this clonotype. The chain combines TRBV3-1 with TRBJ2-2; D gene ambiguous. Germline V gene lookup returns CDR1 LGHDT and CDR2 YNNKEL (reference sequence). The CDR3 spans 14 residues. Between the trimmed V and J ends, which lost 3 bases and 7 bases, there was a span of 12 bases. The CDR3 region is CASSHYTRSGELFF. The CDR3 DNA is TGTGCCAGCAGCCACTACACAAGGAGCGGGGAGCTGTTTTTT.